This TCR beta chain comes out of a study of T cells after yellow fever vaccination. Broader study findings: Shared CD4/CD8 clonotypes were a small share, likely from convergent recombination.

This clonotype was seen many times. Antigen specificity is unknown. MiXCR, run by TCRdb on the 5' RACE reads, gives a single entry per CDR3 protein. The profile shows a few hundred thousand distinct CDR3 sequences, over 3.5% of them singletons. With 4 bases clipped from V and 0 bases from J, the junction kept 4 bases outside the gene matches. Germline V gene sequence: CDR1 SSHAT, CDR2 FNYEAQ (reference sequence). The CDR3 is 16 amino acids. This sample comprised PBMCs, obtained 5 days after the yellow fever booster vaccination. The chain combines TRBV7-7 with TRBJ2-2; 8 nucleotides match TRBD2. The receptor was isolated from a man aged 18 to 30 who received the YFV17D yellow fever vaccine. The CDR3 DNA reads as TGTGCCAGCAGCTCTCGACTAGCGACGAACACCGGGGAGCTGTTTTTT. It encodes CASSSRLATNTGELFF.